These 24 T cell receptor beta chains were all obtained from the same sample, sequenced in a study of sequential checkpoint blockade in melanoma. The treatment: randomized to nivolumab then ipilimumab (arm A) or the reverse (arm B). Method: immunoSEQ multiplex PCR; TCRdb's copy keeps in-frame clones and lacks some. This repertoire shows a few thousand clones, roughly 40% found once; its top ten account for approximately 7%. Sequences were derived from tumor tissue (inferred from file names), sampled from a patient given nivolumab and ipilimumab in sequence. The source is a human donor with melanoma.

This clone is medium-sized in the sample. V and J are TRBV9 and TRBJ1-1; no firm D call. The CDR3 totals 15 residues. Germline V lookup: CDR1 SGDLS, CDR2 YYNGEE. The V gene lost 0 bases and the J gene lost 2 bases, with 11 bases spanning the gap. CDR3 region: CASSVVNSANTEAFF. The DNA of the CDR3 is TGTGCCAGCAGCGTAGTTAACAGCGCTAACACTGAAGCTTTCTTT.

The V and J genes are TRBV28 and TRBJ2-1; 7 bases fit TRBD2. Germline CDR1 MDHEN, CDR2 SYDVKM. V shed 8 bases and J 6 bases; nucleotides not matched to a gene: 10. The CDR3 runs 14 residues. The CDR3 loop reads CASLGGEGVNEQFF. The DNA of the CDR3 is TGTGCCAGCCTAGGCGGGGAGGGAGTCAATGAGCAGTTCTTC.

This chain connects TRBV14 to TRBJ1-2; D unclear. This CDR3 region has 15 residues. Germline-derived CDR1 and CDR2 are SGHDN and FVKESK. V was pared by 1 base and J by 8 bases, with 17 bases between. Here the CDR3 reads CASSQVSGSPWGYTF. The CDR3 bases are TGTGCCAGCAGCCAAGTGTCCGGGTCCCCCTGGGGCTACACCTTC.

This chain links TRBV11-3 with TRBJ2-2; D gene uncertain. The CDR3 length is 15 residues. Deletions cut 5 bases from V and 1 base from J, with 11 bases between. The germline V gene has CDR1 SGHNT and CDR2 YENEEA. CDR3 sequence: CASSPQMGNTGELFF. The CDR3 DNA follows: TGTGCCAGCAGCCCCCAGATGGGGAACACCGGGGAGCTGTTTTTT.

CDR3 in DNA: TGTGCCAGCTCCGGCGGGAGGCCTAGCTCCTACAATGAGCAGTTCTTC. As protein: CASSGGRPSSYNEQFF. This chain joins TRBV10-3 and TRBJ2-1, with 8 bases lining up with TRBD2. J gave up 0 bases and V 10 bases, and 11 bases lay outside the gene matches. Germline CDR1 reads ENHRY; CDR2 reads SYGVKD. The CDR3 is made up of 16 amino acids.

The chain joins TRBV30 to TRBJ1-1, with no clear D. The V gene's germline CDR1 is GTSNPN and CDR2 SVGIG (reference sequence). The CDR3 runs 12 residues. As DNA, the CDR3 is TGTGCTCTGGACGGAAGGAACACTGAAGCTTTCTTT. This sequence encodes CALDGRNTEAFF.

This chain joins TRBV19 and TRBJ2-3; weak D call: TRBD2 (5 bases). Germline CDR1 LNHDA, CDR2 SQIVND (reference sequence). Between the trimmed V and J ends, which lost 1 base and 3 bases, there was a span of 8 bases. The CDR3 runs to 14 residues. Written as DNA, the CDR3 is TGTGCCAGTAGTATAGGAGGGTTTACAGATACGCAGTATTTT. This sequence encodes CASSIGGFTDTQYF. The complete variable domain, with remaining parts taken from reference TRBV19 and TRBJ2-3, reads DGGITQSPKYLFRKEGQNVTLSCEQNLNHDAMYWYRQDPGQGLRLIYYSQIVNDFQKGDIAEGYSVSREKKESFPLTVTSAQKNPTAFYLCASSIGGFTDTQYFGPGTRLTVL.

The V gene is TRBV27, the J gene TRBJ2-2; D is unclear. Germline CDR1 MNHEY, CDR2 SMNVEV (reference sequence). The CDR3 spans 13 residues. V was trimmed by 5 bases and J by 4 bases, leaving 8 bases between them. The chain's CDR3 is CASSPLATGELFF. Here the CDR3 DNA reads TGTGCCAGCAGTCCCTTAGCCACCGGGGAGCTGTTTTTT.

J is TRBJ2-7 and V is TRBV11-3; TRBD1 agrees at 10 bases. Germline CDR1 SGHNT, CDR2 YENEEA. V was clipped by 3 bases and J by 4 bases; unmatched bases: 6. CDR3 length: 15 residues. The chain's CDR3 is CASSLAGQGVYEQYF. As DNA, the CDR3 is TGTGCCAGCAGCTTGGCCGGACAGGGGGTTTACGAGCAGTACTTC.

There are a few counts of this clone. The junction departs from germline at one end; a sequencing error may be responsible. The J gene is TRBJ2-3, the V gene TRBV29-1, with TRBD2 matching over 16 bases. Germline V gene lookup returns CDR1 SQVTM and CDR2 ANQGSEA. CDR3 size: 13 residues. The chain's CDR3 is CSATGLAGGPLPF. DNA for the CDR3: TGCAGCGCCACGGGACTAGCGGGAGGGCCTCTCCCCTTT.

This clone was seen only a few times. V and J are TRBV6-8 and TRBJ1-2, with TRBD1 matching 7 bases. Germline V gene data show CDR1 as MNHGY and CDR2 as SAAAGT. Trimming cost V 5 bases and J 5 bases; bases outside gene matches: 8. This CDR3 is built from 14 residues. For the CDR3, the DNA is TGTGCCAGCAGTGAGGGGACAGTTCATTATGGCTACACCTTC. Residues: CASSEGTVHYGYTF.

This rearrangement joins TRBV19 to TRBJ1-1; a weak D match, TRBD1 (5 bases). The V and J ends lost 6 bases and 1 base respectively, with 9 bases between them. There are 13 residues in the CDR3. Germline CDR1 is LNHDA and CDR2 is SQIVND (reference sequence). CDR3 amino acids: CASRRGPNTEAFF. CDR3 in DNA: TGTGCCAGTAGACGGGGACCGAACACTGAAGCTTTCTTT.

This clone was seen more than once but under ten times. The J gene is TRBJ2-7, the V gene TRBV6-8, with TRBD2 matching 11 bases. Per the germline V gene, CDR1 is MNHGY and CDR2 is SAAAGT. With 5 bases clipped from V and 6 bases from J, the junction kept 6 bases outside the gene matches. The CDR3 spans 14 residues. The CDR3 nucleotides are TGTGCCAGCAGTCATCTAGCGGGAGGAGGCGAGCAGTACTTC. Translation: CASSHLAGGGEQYF.

The rearrangement uses TRBV5-1 and TRBJ2-2; either TRBD1 or TRBD2 may supply D (5 bases each). Germline-derived CDR1 and CDR2 are SGHRS and YFSETQ. The CDR3 covers 14 residues. The V gene lost 5 bases and the J gene lost 4 bases, with 12 bases spanning the gap. CDR3 DNA sequence: TGCGCCAGCAGATGGGGGACGGGCACCGGGGAGCTGTTTTTT. It encodes CASRWGTGTGELFF.

The chain recombines TRBV18 with TRBJ2-3, with 8 positions matching TRBD1. Germline loops: CDR1 KGHSH, CDR2 LQKENI. Unmatched junction bases numbered 2, after V lost 3 bases and J lost 0 bases. CDR3 size: 15 residues. CDR3 amino acids: CASSPDRGSTDTQYF. The DNA of the CDR3 is TGTGCCAGCTCACCCGACAGGGGAAGCACAGATACGCAGTATTTT.

The chain carries TRBV19 and TRBJ1-2; D remains ambiguous. Trimming removed 6 bases at V and 7 bases at J, with 9 bases between. The germline CDR1 and CDR2 sequences are LNHDA and SQIVND (reference sequence). The CDR3 runs 11 residues. CDR3 residues: CASSLGIGYTF. CDR3 sequence (DNA): TGTGCCAGTAGCTTAGGCATTGGCTACACCTTC.

This chain links TRBV10-2 with TRBJ2-1, with a tentative D call TRBD2 (6 bases). This CDR3 has 15 amino acids. V was pared by 10 bases and J by 0 bases, with 16 bases between. Per germline, CDR1 WSHSY and CDR2 SAAADI. The CDR3 protein is CATLGAGSSYNEQFF. CDR3 in DNA: TGCGCCACTCTAGGGGCGGGGAGCTCCTACAATGAGCAGTTCTTC.

This clone was seen a handful of times. This sequence joins TRBV6-4 and TRBJ1-1; the D is unclear. The CDR3 is 11 amino acids. Per the germline V gene, CDR1 is MRHNA and CDR2 is SNTAGT. V lost 6 bases, J lost 8 bases, and 10 bases lay in between. Written as DNA, the CDR3 is TGTGCCAGCAGCTCGATCGGGGAAGCTTTCTTT. This encodes CASSSIGEAFF.

The chain employs TRBV10-3 and TRBJ2-3, with 13 bases lining up with TRBD2. CDR1 is ENHRY and CDR2 is SYGVKD in the germline V gene. The CDR3 spans 17 residues. V lost 10 bases to trimming and J lost 3 bases; unmatched junction nucleotides: 13. The CDR3: CATQLAGGPGRTDTQYF. The CDR3 DNA sequence: TGTGCCACCCAACTAGCGGGAGGGCCGGGTAGAACAGATACGCAGTATTTT.

This clone was observed a few times. The chain links TRBV1 to TRBJ2-1; the listed D gene, TRBD2, was not tested against the DNA. TRBV1 is a pseudogene segment. There are 15 residues in the CDR3. The CDR3 nucleotides read TGCGCCAGCAGCCCGGGACTAGCAGATTACAATGAGCAGTTCTTC. It codes for CASSPGLADYNEQFF.

This clone has a handful of counts. The chain employs TRBV30 and TRBJ2-1; 7 bases are shared with TRBD2. Trimming at V came to 0 bases and at J to 7 bases, leaving 6 bases not matched to a gene. Looked up from germline, CDR1 is GTSNPN and CDR2 is SVGIG (reference sequence). The CDR3 contains 14 residues. The CDR3 reads CAWSVGLEGNEQFF. The CDR3 nucleotides are TGTGCCTGGAGTGTAGGACTAGAGGGAAATGAGCAGTTCTTC.

This clone was detected only a few times. V gene TRBV15 combines with J gene TRBJ2-7, with 7 bases matching TRBD2. J lost 3 bases, V lost 0 bases, and 8 bases had no gene match. Germline values: CDR1 LNHNV, CDR2 YYDKDF (reference sequence). The length of the CDR3 is 16 residues. For the CDR3, the DNA is TGTGCCACCAGCAGAGATGACACCGGGGGGTACTACGAGCAGTACTTC. Its translation: CATSRDDTGGYYEQYF. Full variable domain (rest looked up from reference TRBV15 and TRBJ2-7): DAMVIQNPRYQVTQFGKPVTLSCSQTLNHNVMYWYQQKSSQAPKLLFHYYDKDFNNEADTPDNFQSRRPNTSFCFLDIRSPGLGDTAMYLCATSRDDTGGYYEQYFGPGTRLTVT.

This chain links TRBV6-8 with TRBJ2-1, with 10 nucleotides matching TRBD2. Per the germline V gene, CDR1 is MNHGY and CDR2 is SAAAGT. CDR3 length: 16 residues. After removal of 5 bases from V and 8 bases from J, the junction contained 12 bases not matched to a gene. The CDR3 loop is CASSLPLASGSYEQFF. The CDR3, as DNA: TGTGCCAGCAGTCTCCCATTGGCTAGCGGGAGCTATGAGCAGTTCTTC.

The chain joins TRBV9 to TRBJ2-7; 12 bases are shared with TRBD1. With 2 bases clipped from V and 2 bases from J, the junction kept 8 bases outside the gene matches. CDR3 length: 17 residues. Germline V CDR1 and CDR2: SGDLS, YYNGEE. The CDR3 sequence: CASSVGTGGSATYEQYF. CDR3 bases: TGTGCCAGCAGCGTCGGGACAGGGGGCTCTGCTACCTACGAGCAGTACTTC. The full variable domain, its missing parts supplied by reference TRBV9 and TRBJ2-7, is DSGVTQTPKHLITATGQRVTLRCSPRSGDLSVYWYQQSLDQGLQFLIQYYNGEERAKGNILERFSAQQFPDLHSELNLSSLELGDSALYFCASSVGTGGSATYEQYFGPGTRLTVT.